The rows below give T cell receptor beta chains drawn from one sample of a study of a mutant IDH1 vaccine in newly diagnosed glioma. The assay was immunoSEQ multiplex PCR, and TCRdb's table has in-frame clones only and misses some. The sample includes 35,000 to 50,000 clones, roughly 92% of them seen just once. No antigen is known for these receptors. Sequenced here: PBMCs, sampled from a glioma patient whose treatment included an IDH1 peptide vaccine. The receptors were sampled from a man aged 45-60 years with glioma. The CDR3 runs from the conserved cysteine through the conserved F or W. A D gene is named only where the DNA matches it firmly. A row's size may be missing; if present it is once, few, many or a size class.

cdr3_aa	cdr3_nt	v_call	clone_size	d_call	j_call
CASSPRDIRNTEAFF	TGTGCCAGCTCACCACGGGACATCCGGAACACTGAAGCTTTCTTT	TRBV18	.	.	TRBJ1-1
CSATSQGENTEAFF	TGCAGCGCGACCTCCCAGGGGGAGAACACTGAAGCTTTCTTT	TRBV29-1	once	TRBD1	TRBJ1-1
CASSSGQGNSPLHF	TGTGCCAGCAGCTCGGGACAGGGGAATTCACCCCTCCACTTT	TRBV11-3	.	TRBD1	TRBJ1-6
CASSPPTESGYGYTF	TGTGCCAGCAGCCCGCCGACAGAAAGTGGCTATGGCTACACCTTC	TRBV7-9	few	.	TRBJ1-2
CASSVEGIRETQYF	TGTGCCAGCAGCGTAGAGGGTATAAGAGAGACCCAGTACTTC	TRBV9	few	.	TRBJ2-5
CASSQGWQGAGEAFF	TGTGCCAGCAGCCAAGGGTGGCAGGGGGCTGGTGAAGCTTTCTTT	TRBV4-2	.	TRBD1	TRBJ1-1
CASDPGPWGTEAFF	TGTGCCAGTGACCCCGGGCCCTGGGGCACTGAAGCTTTCTTT	TRBV19	.	.	TRBJ1-1
CASSYSATGNTEAFF	TGTGCCAGCAGTTACTCTGCAACCGGGAACACTGAAGCTTTCTTT	TRBV6-5	.	.	TRBJ1-1
CASSLAELWYEQYF	TGTGCCAGCAGCTTAGCCGAACTCTGGTACGAGCAGTACTTC	TRBV7-2	.	.	TRBJ2-7
CASSGPDRSNTEAFF	TGTGCCAGCAGCGGGCCGGACAGGTCGAACACTGAAGCTTTCTTT	TRBV5-4	.	TRBD1	TRBJ1-1
CASSSRTGRVNTEAFF	TGTGCCAGCAGCTCCCGGACAGGGAGAGTGAACACTGAAGCTTTCTTT	TRBV7-2	.	TRBD1	TRBJ1-1
CASSQDGWANEQFF	TGCGCCAGCAGCCAAGATGGGTGGGCCAATGAGCAGTTCTTC	TRBV4-3	.	.	TRBJ2-1
CAWSVSGAGRNEQFF	TGTGCCTGGAGTGTATCGGGGGCAGGTCGCAATGAGCAGTTCTTC	TRBV30	.	.	TRBJ2-1
CASSPGQTYNSPLHF	TGTGCCAGCAGTCCGGGACAGACATATAATTCACCCCTCCACTTT	TRBV6-5	once	TRBD1	TRBJ1-6
CASSLRGQGNYGYTF	TGTGCCAGCAGCTTACGGGGACAGGGGAACTATGGCTACACCTTC	TRBV7-3	.	TRBD1	TRBJ1-2
CASTVRQGGTEAFF	TGCGCCAGCACCGTTAGACAGGGAGGCACTGAAGCTTTCTTT	TRBV5-1	.	TRBD1	TRBJ1-1
CAWNGGTTEAFF	TGTGCCTGGAATGGGGGTACCACTGAAGCTTTCTTT	TRBV30	.	.	TRBJ1-1
CASSLGSGNTEAFF	TGTGCCAGCAGCTTAGGTTCAGGTAACACTGAAGCTTTCTTT	TRBV7-2	.	.	TRBJ1-1
CASSDRGELFF	TGTGCCAGCAGTGACCGGGGGGAGCTGTTTTTT	TRBV2	.	.	TRBJ2-2
CASSLLASNQPQHF	TGTGCCAGCAGTTTATTAGCGTCCAATCAGCCCCAGCATTTT	TRBV27	.	.	TRBJ1-5
CASSFPRGSSEQFF	TGTGCCAGCAGTTTTCCCAGGGGGTCGAGTGAGCAGTTCTTC	TRBV28	.	TRBD1	TRBJ2-1
CASSQTSGRTDTQYF	TGTGCCAGCAGCCAAACTAGCGGGAGGACAGATACGCAGTATTTT	TRBV14	.	TRBD2	TRBJ2-3